The sequence of this TCR beta chain was determined in a study of blood T cell repertoires in COVID-19 (dated by TCRdb to the early 2020s). About the investigation overall: Samples from collaborators originated in the United States, Italy and Spain and spanned both the acute and convalescent phases of COVID-19. The prospective study material was composed of cDNA or gDNA derived from T cells, B-cell-depleted T cells, or PBMCs. Deeply sampled blood TCRbeta repertoires from subjects exposed to, actively infected with, or recovered from COVID-19 were included in the dataset. The repertoires were made available in a free public database intended to serve as a resource for research on the immune response to SARS-CoV-2. The samples were drawn from the first 160 participants of the ongoing ImmuneRACE study and from roughly 1,300 subjects provided by 6 global collaborators. Nearly every sample came with metadata listing a de-identified subject ID, COVID-19 status, age in years and sex. Where HLA class I and class II types were available, the types were taken from metadata supplied by the sample provider, not from assay-based typing. General study outcomes and caveats: The amount of clinical and demographic metadata varied by source and participant and was provided uncurated.

Of note for this clone: The antigen it recognizes is unknown. Base qualities were left out, and no much larger clone turns up one base away.

The immunoSEQ Assay, a bias-controlled multiplex PCR, was used to amplify TCRbeta CDR3 regions from genomic DNA. In the source study's methods: Within the assay, amplification of reference gene primers was used to estimate how many nucleated cells each sample contained. To quantify the absolute abundance of each unique TCRbeta CDR3 rearrangement, sequence reads were collapsed and filtered. For each sample, productive Simpson clonality was calculated as the square root of Simpson's diversity index over productive rearrangements. The clones in this table, taken by TCRdb from immuneACCESS, are in-frame only. Not every clone is retained; where verified, under half of the shortfall comes from an unresolved V gene, and the cause of the rest is unknown. The V and J calls and clone size were taken over from that table, and D and trimming were inferred from the DNA. Counted in this sample were fewer than 70,000 clones; around 83% of them appeared once. Approximately 20% of the sample is in the top ten clones.

In Seattle, one collaborating source enrolled patients while the infection was active and tracked those patients longitudinally over the course of disease. Each collaborating institution followed its own protocols to collect whole blood in K2EDTA tubes. For TCRbeta analysis, collaborator samples were shipped as frozen whole blood, as isolated PBMCs, or as DNA extracted from either sample type. The junction carries 7 bases between V and J, which are trimmed by 3 bases and 1 base respectively. The CDR3 goes from the cysteine to the phenylalanine over 13 residues. CDR3 DNA only is kept here, 39 bases in frame from base 1. The germline V gene encodes CDR1 SGHDT and CDR2 YYEEEE.

The chain is encoded by TRBV5-6 joined to TRBJ1-1; confidence is insufficient to name the D gene. The source of this sequence is a man aged 30-40 years with COVID-19, enrolled during active disease. The sequenced sample was peripheral blood. The CDR3 amino acid sequence is: CASSSGRNTEAFF. The base sequence is TGTGCCAGCAGCTCCGGGAGGAACACTGAAGCTTTCTTT.